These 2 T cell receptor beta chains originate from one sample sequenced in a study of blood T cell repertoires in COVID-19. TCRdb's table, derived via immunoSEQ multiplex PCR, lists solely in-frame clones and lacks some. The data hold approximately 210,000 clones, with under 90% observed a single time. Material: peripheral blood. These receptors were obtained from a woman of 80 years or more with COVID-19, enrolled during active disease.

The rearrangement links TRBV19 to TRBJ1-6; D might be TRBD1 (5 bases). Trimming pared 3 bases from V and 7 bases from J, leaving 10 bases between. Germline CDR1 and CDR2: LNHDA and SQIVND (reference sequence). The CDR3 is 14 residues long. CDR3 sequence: CASSMDTNNSPLHF. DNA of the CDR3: TGTGCCAGTAGTATGGACACGAACAATTCACCCCTCCACTTT. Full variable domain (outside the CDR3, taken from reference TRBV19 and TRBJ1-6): DGGITQSPKYLFRKEGQNVTLSCEQNLNHDAMYWYRQDPGQGLRLIYYSQIVNDFQKGDIAEGYSVSREKKESFPLTVTSAQKNPTAFYLCASSMDTNNSPLHFGNGTRLTVT.

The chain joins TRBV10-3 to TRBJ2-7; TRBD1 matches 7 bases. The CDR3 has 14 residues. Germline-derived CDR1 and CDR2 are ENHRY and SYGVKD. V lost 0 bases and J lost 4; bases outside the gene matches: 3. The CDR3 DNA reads TGTGCCATCAGTGAGTCGAACAGGGGATACGAGCAGTACGTC. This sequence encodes CAISESNRGYEQYV.